This T cell receptor (beta chain) originates from a study of T cell responses to AZD1222 COVID-19 vaccine. The overall study: Samples with a second dose at about 4 or about 12 weeks were pooled together. Study observations and caveats: Vaccine-associated CD4 TCRs ranged over spike, dominating at 160-218 and 743-854.

This table comes from immunoSEQ multiplex PCR, and its TCRdb copy is limited to in-frame clones, with some not included. The sample records some 140,000 clones, approximately 88% being singletons. Details on this clone: Its target is not known.

After removal of 4 bases from V and 5 bases from J, the junction contained 17 bases not matched to a gene. Germline lookup yields CDR1 SGHRS and CDR2 YFSETQ. There are 17 residues in the CDR3. The sample here was peripheral blood, taken on day 0 of AZD1222 vaccination. This chain uses TRBV5-1 with TRBJ1-2, with 7 bases aligning to TRBD1. This sequence was found in an adult in good health. CDR3: CASSEFLTGTSPYGYTF. The CDR3 nucleotides are TGCGCCAGCAGCGAGTTTTTGACAGGGACCAGCCCTTATGGCTACACCTTC. The full variable domain, its missing parts supplied by reference TRBV5-1 and TRBJ1-2, is KAGVTQTPRYLIKTRGQQVTLSCSPISGHRSVSWYQQTPGQGLQFLFEYFSETQRNKGNFPGRFSGRQFSNSRSEMNVSTLELGDSALYLCASSEFLTGTSPYGYTFGSGTRLTVV.